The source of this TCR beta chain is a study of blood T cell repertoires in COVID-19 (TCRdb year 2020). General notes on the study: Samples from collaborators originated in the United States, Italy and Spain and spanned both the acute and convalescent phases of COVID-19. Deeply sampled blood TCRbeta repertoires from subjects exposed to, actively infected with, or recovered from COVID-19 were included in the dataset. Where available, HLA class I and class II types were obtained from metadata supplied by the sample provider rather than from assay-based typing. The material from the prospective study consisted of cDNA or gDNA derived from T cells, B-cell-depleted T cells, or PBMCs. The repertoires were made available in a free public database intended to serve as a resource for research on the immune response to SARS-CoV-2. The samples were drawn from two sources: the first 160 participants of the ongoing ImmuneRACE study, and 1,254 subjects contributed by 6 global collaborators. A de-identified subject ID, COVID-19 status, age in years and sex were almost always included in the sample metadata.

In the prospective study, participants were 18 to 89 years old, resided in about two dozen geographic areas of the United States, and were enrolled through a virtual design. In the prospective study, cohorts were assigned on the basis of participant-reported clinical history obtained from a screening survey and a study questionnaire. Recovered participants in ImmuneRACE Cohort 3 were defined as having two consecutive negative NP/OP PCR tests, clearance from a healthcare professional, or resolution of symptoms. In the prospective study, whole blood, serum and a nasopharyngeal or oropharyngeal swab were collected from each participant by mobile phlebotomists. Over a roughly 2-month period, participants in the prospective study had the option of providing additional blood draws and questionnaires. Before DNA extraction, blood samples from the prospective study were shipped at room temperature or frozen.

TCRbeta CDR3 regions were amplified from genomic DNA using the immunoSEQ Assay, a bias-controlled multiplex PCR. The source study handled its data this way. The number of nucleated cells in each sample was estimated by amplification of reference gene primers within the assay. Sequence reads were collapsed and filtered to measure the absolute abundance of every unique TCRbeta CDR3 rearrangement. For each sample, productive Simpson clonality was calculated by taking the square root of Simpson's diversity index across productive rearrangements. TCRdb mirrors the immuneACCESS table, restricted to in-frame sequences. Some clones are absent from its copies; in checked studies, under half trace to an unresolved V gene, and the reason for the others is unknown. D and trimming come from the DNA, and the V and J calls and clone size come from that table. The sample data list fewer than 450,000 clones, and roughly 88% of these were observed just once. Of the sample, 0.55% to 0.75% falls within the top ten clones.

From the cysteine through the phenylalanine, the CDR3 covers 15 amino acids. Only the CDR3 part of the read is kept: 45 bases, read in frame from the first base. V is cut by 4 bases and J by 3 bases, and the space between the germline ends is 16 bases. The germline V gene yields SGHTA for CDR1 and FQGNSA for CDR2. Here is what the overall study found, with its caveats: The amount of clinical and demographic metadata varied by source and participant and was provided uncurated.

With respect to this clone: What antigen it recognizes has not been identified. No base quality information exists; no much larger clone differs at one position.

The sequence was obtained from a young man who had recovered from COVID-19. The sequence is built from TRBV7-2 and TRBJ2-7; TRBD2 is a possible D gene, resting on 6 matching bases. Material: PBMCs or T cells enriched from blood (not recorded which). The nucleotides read TGTGCCAGCAGCTCCTCGGCGCAGGGAGGCTACGAGCAGTACTTC. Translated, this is CASSSSAQGGYEQYF.